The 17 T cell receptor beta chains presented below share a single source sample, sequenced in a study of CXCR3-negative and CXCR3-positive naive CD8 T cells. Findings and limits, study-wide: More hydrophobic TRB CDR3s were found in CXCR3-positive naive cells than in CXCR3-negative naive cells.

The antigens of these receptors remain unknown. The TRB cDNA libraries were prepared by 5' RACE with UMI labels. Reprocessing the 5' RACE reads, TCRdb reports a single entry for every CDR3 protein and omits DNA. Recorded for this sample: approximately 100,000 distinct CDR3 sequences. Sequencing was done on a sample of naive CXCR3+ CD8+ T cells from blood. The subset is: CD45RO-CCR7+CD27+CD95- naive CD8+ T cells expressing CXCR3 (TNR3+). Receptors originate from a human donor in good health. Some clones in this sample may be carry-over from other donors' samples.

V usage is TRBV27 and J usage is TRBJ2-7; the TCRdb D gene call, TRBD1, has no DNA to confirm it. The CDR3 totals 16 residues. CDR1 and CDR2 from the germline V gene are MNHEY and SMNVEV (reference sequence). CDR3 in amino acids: CASSLSVSGQGNEQYF.

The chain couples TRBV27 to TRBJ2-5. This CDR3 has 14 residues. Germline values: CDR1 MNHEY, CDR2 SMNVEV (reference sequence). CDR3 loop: CASSLGDTGETQYF.

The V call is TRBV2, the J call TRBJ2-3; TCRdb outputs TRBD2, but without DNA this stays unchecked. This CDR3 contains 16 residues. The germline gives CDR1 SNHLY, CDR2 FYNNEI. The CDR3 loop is CASSSGSGGITDTQYF.

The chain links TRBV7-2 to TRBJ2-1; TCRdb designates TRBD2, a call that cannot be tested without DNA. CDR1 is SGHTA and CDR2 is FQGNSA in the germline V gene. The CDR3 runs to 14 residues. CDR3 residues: CASSSDGGVGEQFF.

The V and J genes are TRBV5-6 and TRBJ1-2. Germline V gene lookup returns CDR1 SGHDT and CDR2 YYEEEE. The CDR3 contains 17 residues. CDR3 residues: CASSLVVLRSGEVGYTF.

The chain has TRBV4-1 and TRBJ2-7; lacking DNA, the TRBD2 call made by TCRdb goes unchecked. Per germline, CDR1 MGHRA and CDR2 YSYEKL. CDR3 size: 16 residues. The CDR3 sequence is CASSPRRTSGGVEQYF.

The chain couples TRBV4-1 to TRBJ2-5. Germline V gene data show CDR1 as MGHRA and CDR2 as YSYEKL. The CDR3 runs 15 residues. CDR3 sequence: CASSQYFVSQETQYF.

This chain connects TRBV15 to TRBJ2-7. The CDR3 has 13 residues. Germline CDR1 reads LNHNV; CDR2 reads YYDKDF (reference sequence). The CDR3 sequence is CATSRGERDEQHF.

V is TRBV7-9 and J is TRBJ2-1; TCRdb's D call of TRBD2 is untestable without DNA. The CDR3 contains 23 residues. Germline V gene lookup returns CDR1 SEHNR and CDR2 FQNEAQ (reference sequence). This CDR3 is CASSFPGLINGTSGWSSYNEQFF.

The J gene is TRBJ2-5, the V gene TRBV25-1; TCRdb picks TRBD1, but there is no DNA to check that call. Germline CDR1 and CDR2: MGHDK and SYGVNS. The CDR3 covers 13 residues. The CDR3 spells CASSDWGVETQYF.

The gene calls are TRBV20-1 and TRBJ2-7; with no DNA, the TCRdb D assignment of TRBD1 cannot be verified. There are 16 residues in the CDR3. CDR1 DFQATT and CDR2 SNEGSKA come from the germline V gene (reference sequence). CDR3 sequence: CSARLYRVSPNYEQYF.

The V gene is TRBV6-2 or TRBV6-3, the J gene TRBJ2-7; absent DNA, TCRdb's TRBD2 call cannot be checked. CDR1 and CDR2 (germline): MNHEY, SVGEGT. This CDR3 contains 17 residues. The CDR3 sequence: CASSRKSGLVYSYEQYF.

The CDR3 spells CASSFFATGVGETQYF. The chain joins TRBV28 to TRBJ2-5; absent DNA, TCRdb's TRBD1 call cannot be checked. CDR1 MDHEN and CDR2 SYDVKM come from the germline V gene. The length of the CDR3 is 16 residues.

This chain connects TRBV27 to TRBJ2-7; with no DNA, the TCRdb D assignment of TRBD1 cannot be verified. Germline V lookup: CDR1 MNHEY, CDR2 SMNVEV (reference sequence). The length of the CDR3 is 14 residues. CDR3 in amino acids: CASSLSAGNYEQYF.

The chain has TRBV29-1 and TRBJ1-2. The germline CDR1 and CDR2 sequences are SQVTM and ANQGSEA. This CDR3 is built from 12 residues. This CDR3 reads CSVGSWLDGYTF.

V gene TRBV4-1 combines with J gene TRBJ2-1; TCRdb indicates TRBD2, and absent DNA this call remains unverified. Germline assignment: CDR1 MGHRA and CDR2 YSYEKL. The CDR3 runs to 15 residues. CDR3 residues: CASIPPASGRNEQFF.

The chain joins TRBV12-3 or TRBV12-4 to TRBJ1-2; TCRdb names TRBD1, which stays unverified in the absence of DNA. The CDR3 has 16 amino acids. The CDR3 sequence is CASSLSGQASRYGYTF.